This T cell receptor beta chain was sequenced during a study of metastatic and nonmetastatic thyroid tumors. This clone has just a few counts. Looked up from germline, CDR1 is GTSNPN and CDR2 is SVGIG (reference sequence). This CDR3 has 14 residues. V shed 3 bases and J shed 2 bases, with 13 bases lying between them. Prior to thyroid surgery, none of the patients had received any treatment. TCRdb re-called the PCR reads via MiXCR. The sample yields 15,000 to 20,000 clones, approximately 25% seen once. The sequence derives from a female donor with papillary thyroid cancer or a benign thyroid nodule (not recorded which). Some clones in this sample may be carry-over from other donors' samples. V usage is TRBV30 and J usage is TRBJ1-2, with no clear D. Sequenced input: adjacent normal tissue. CDR3 DNA sequence: TGTGCCTGGAGACCTCCGGGAAGAAACTATGGCTACACCTTC. Translating it yields CAWRPPGRNYGYTF.